Listed below are T cell receptor beta chains from one sample, sequenced in a study of shared clonotypes between healthy human individuals. Data came from immunoSEQ multiplex PCR; TCRdb stores just in-frame clones and leaves some out. The table shows millions of clones, with 85% to 95% occurring only once. The source material was naive CD4+ T cells sorted from blood. These TCRs come from a man younger than 35 in good health. CDR3s include the opening cysteine and the closing phenylalanine or tryptophan. D genes are given only for firm matches. A row's size may be missing; if present it is once, few, many or a size class.

j_call v_call clone_size d_call cdr3_length cdr3_aa cdr3_nt
TRBJ1-5 TRBV19 few - 14 CASRDGQSNQPQHF TGTGCCAGTAGGGACGGACAGAGCAATCAGCCCCAGCATTTT
TRBJ2-7 TRBV5-4 - TRBD2 15 CASSGLAGGPDEQYF TGTGCCAGCAGCGGATTAGCGGGGGGGCCGGACGAGCAGTACTTC
TRBJ1-4 TRBV9 once - 15 CASTQRGQGNEKLFF TGTGCCAGCACCCAGAGGGGTCAGGGTAATGAAAAACTGTTTTTT
TRBJ2-7 TRBV19 - - 15 CASSIRGASSYEQYF TGTGCCAGTAGTATACGCGGGGCCTCCTCCTACGAGCAGTACTTC
TRBJ1-6 TRBV9 once TRBD1 14 CASSVQGANSPLHF TGTGCCAGCAGCGTACAGGGGGCTAATTCACCCCTCCACTTT
TRBJ1-2 TRBV5-4 - - 16 CASSLQGLLTNYGYTF TGTGCCAGCAGCTTGCAGGGACTGTTAACTAACTATGGCTACACCTTC
TRBJ2-5 TRBV5-4 - - 14 CASSLGGVQETQYF TGTGCCAGCAGCTTGGGTGGGGTACAAGAGACCCAGTACTTC
TRBJ2-6 TRBV2 - - 18 CASREDWASRSGANVLTF TGTGCCAGCAGGGAGGACTGGGCCTCTCGCTCTGGGGCCAACGTCCTGACTTTC
TRBJ2-6 TRBV14 - - 13 CASSAARSNVLTF TGTGCCAGCAGCGCTGCCCGGTCCAACGTCCTGACTTTC
TRBJ2-5 TRBV10-3 - - 14 CAISESRGIGTQYF TGTGCCATCAGTGAGTCGCGGGGTATAGGGACCCAGTACTTC
TRBJ2-3 TRBV6-5 - - 13 CASRRDNTDTQYF TGTGCCAGCAGGAGGGATAACACAGATACGCAGTATTTT
TRBJ2-3 TRBV5-1 - TRBD2 14 CASSPGLVGDTQYF TGCGCCAGCAGCCCTGGACTAGTGGGAGATACGCAGTATTTT
TRBJ1-2 TRBV5-1 - - 12 CASSGANYGYTF TGCGCCAGCAGCGGCGCTAACTATGGCTACACCTTC
TRBJ2-7 TRBV18 - TRBD1 15 CASSPLGTGFHEQYF TGTGCCAGCTCACCACTAGGGACAGGGTTTCACGAGCAGTACTTC
TRBJ2-2 TRBV9 - TRBD2 16 CASSVGGTSVAGELFF TGTGCCAGCAGCGTAGGCGGGACTAGCGTTGCCGGGGAGCTGTTTTTT
TRBJ1-3 TRBV7-9 - - 16 CASSAIPGTPGNTIYF TGTGCCAGCAGCGCGATCCCCGGGACACCTGGAAACACCATATATTTT
TRBJ2-3 TRBV2 - - 15 CASSGGVGRADTQYF TGTGCCAGCAGTGGCGGTGTCGGTAGGGCGGATACGCAGTATTTT
TRBJ1-2 TRBV5-4 - - 14 CASSQDRWEHGYTF TGTGCCAGCAGTCAAGACAGGTGGGAGCATGGCTACACCTTC
TRBJ1-5 TRBV6-1 - - 14 CASSEPTGYQPQHF TGTGCCAGCAGTGAACCCACAGGGTATCAGCCCCAGCATTTT
TRBJ2-3 TRBV5-6 - TRBD2 14 CASSTVGGTDTQYF TGTGCCAGCAGTACAGTGGGGGGGACAGATACGCAGTATTTT
TRBJ2-7 TRBV29-1 - - 12 CSVTTFTYEQYF TGCAGCGTTACGACATTCACCTACGAGCAGTACTTC
TRBJ2-7 TRBV2 - - 15 CASRSGLMGANEQYF TGTGCCAGCAGGTCAGGGTTAATGGGGGCGAACGAGCAGTACTTC
TRBJ2-1 TRBV5-1 once - 15 CASKGYDRSYNEQFF TGCGCCAGCAAGGGTTACGACCGCTCCTACAATGAGCAGTTCTTC
TRBJ2-4 TRBV7-2 - TRBD2 17 CASSLGLAGGSKNIQYF TGTGCCAGCAGCTTGGGACTAGCGGGAGGGTCCAAAAACATTCAGTACTTC
TRBJ2-7 TRBV2 - - 13 CASSEQSSTEQYF TGTGCCAGCAGTGAACAATCTAGTACCGAGCAGTACTTC
TRBJ1-1 TRBV18 - - 13 CASSRAGNTEAFF TGTGCCAGCTCAAGGGCGGGGAACACTGAAGCTTTCTTT
TRBJ1-6 TRBV19 - - 12 CASRSGNSPLHF TGTGCCAGTAGATCTGGGAATTCACCCCTCCACTTT
TRBJ2-1 TRBV27 - TRBD1 14 CASTPDRTSNEQFF TGTGCCAGCACCCCGGACAGGACGAGCAATGAGCAGTTCTTC
TRBJ2-3 TRBV27 - TRBD2 16 CASSSASGRVADTQYF TGTGCCAGCAGTTCCGCTAGCGGGAGGGTGGCAGATACGCAGTATTTT
TRBJ1-2 TRBV5-1 - TRBD1 16 CASSLTTGGANYGYTF TGCGCCAGCAGCTTGACTACAGGGGGCGCAAACTATGGCTACACCTTC
TRBJ1-6 TRBV6-1 - - 13 CAGRASERSPLHF TGTGCCGGTCGGGCCTCCGAGAGGTCACCCCTCCACTTT
TRBJ2-2 TRBV6-5 - - 15 CASSYSIENTGELFF TGTGCCAGCAGTTACTCAATTGAGAACACCGGGGAGCTGTTTTTT
TRBJ2-7 TRBV11-2 - - 11 CASSPADEQYF TGTGCCAGCAGCCCCGCCGACGAGCAGTACTTC
TRBJ1-4 TRBV11-2 - TRBD1 16 CASSLTGGRGSEKLFF TGTGCCAGCAGCTTGACAGGGGGCCGAGGGAGTGAAAAACTGTTTTTT
TRBJ2-5 TRBV9 - TRBD1 14 CASSPRTGLETQYF TGTGCCAGCAGCCCCCGGACAGGGCTGGAGACCCAGTACTTC
TRBJ2-1 TRBV11-2 - - 15 CASGLRRGTYNEQFF TGTGCCAGCGGTCTTAGGCGCGGAACCTACAATGAGCAGTTCTTC
TRBJ2-7 TRBV7-2 - - 13 CASRQEITYEQYF TGTGCCAGCAGACAGGAGATTACCTACGAGCAGTACTTC
TRBJ2-7 TRBV27 - - 15 CASSPGGDSSYKQYF TGTGCCAGCAGTCCCGGGGGGGACAGTAGCTACAAGCAGTACTTC
TRBJ2-7 TRBV10-3 - TRBD2 14 CAISESGGGGEQYF TGTGCCATCAGTGAGTCCGGGGGGGGCGGCGAGCAGTACTTC
TRBJ1-3 TRBV6-6 - - 13 CATWELSGNTIYF TGTGCCACCTGGGAACTCTCTGGAAACACCATATATTTT